This T cell receptor (beta chain) came from a study of metastatic and nonmetastatic thyroid tumors. Looking at the study overall: Repertoire data that came from the blood and tumor or nodule tissue of malignant and benign thyroid patients were compared. Study-level results: For both blood and tumor, malignant thyroid tumors reportedly showed significantly higher TCR beta diversity than benign nodules did.

Per the original data handling: Between-group CDR3 differences, defined by clinicopathological status, yielded a distant-metastasis classifier for papillary thyroid cancer. TCRdb re-called clones via MiXCR from the PCR reads. TCRdb's processing, not the study's, gives the V and J calls here. The table lists some 30,000 clones, approximately 7% of them singletons. This clone was seen repeatedly, ten times or more. No antigen is known for it. The identical CDR3 is also encoded by other nucleotide sequences in the sample. Among the patients, none had received any treatment before thyroid surgery. CDR3 size: 15 residues. Deletions cut 0 bases from V and 2 bases from J, with 8 bases between. The V gene's germline CDR1 is SGHTA and CDR2 FQGNSA.

The receptor's source is a female donor with papillary thyroid cancer or a benign thyroid nodule (not recorded which). Some clones in this sample may be carry-over from other donors' samples. The chain has TRBV7-2 and TRBJ1-3; D gene unclear. Sequenced material: blood. In DNA form, the CDR3 reads TGTGCCAGCAGCTTAGCCACCTATGCTGGAAACACCATATATTTT. This translates into CASSLATYAGNTIYF.